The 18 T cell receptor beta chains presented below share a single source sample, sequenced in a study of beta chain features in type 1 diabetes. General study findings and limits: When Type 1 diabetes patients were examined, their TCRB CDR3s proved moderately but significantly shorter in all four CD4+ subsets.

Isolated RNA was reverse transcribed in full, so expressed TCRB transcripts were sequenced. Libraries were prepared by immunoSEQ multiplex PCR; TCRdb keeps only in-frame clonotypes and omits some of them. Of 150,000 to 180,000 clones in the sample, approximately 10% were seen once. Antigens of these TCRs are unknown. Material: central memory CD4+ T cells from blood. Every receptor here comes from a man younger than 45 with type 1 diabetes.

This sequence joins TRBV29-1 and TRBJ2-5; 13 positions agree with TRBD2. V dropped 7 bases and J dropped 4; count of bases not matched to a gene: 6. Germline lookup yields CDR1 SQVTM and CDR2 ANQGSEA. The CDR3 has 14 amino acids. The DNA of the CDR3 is TGCAGCGCCCGACTAGCGGGAGGAGGAGAGACCCAGTACTTC. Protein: CSARLAGGGETQYF.

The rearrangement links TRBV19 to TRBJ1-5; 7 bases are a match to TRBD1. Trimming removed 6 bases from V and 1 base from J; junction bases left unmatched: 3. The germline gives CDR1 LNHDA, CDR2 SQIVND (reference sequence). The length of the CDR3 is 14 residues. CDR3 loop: CASSQGVSNQPQHF. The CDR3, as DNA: TGTGCCAGTAGCCAGGGGGTAAGCAATCAGCCCCAGCATTTT.

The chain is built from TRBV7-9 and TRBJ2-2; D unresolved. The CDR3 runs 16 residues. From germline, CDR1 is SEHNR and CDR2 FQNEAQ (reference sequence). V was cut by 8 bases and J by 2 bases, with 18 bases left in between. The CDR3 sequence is CASHEGRNSNTGELFF. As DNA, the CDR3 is TGTGCCAGCCATGAAGGCCGGAACAGCAACACCGGGGAGCTGTTTTTT.

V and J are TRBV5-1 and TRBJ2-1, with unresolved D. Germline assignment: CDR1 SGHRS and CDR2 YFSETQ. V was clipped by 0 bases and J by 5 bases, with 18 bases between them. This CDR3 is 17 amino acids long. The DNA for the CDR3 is TGCGCCAGCAGCTTGGACAGTTTGGGTTTTTTGGACAATGAGCAGTTCTTC. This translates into CASSLDSLGFLDNEQFF.

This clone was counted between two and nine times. Here the CDR3 reads CSVLGTGVLNEQFF. CDR3 bases: TGCAGCGTTTTAGGTACAGGGGTTTTAAATGAGCAGTTCTTC. The chain joins TRBV29-1 to TRBJ2-1; the match to TRBD1 covers 7 bases. Germline lookup yields CDR1 SQVTM and CDR2 ANQGSEA. The CDR3 consists of 14 residues. Trimming cost V 5 bases and J 7 bases; bases outside gene matches: 11.

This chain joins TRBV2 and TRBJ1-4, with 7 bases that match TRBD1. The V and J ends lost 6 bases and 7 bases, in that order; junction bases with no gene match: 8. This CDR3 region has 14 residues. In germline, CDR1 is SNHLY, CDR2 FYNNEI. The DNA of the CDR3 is TGTGCCAGCAGGCTGACAGGGTCGGGTGAAAAACTGTTTTTT. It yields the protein CASRLTGSGEKLFF.

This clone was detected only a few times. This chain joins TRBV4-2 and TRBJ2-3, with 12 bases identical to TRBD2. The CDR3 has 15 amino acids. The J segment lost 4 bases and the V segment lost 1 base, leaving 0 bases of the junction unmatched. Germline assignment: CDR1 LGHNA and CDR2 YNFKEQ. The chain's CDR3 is CASSQGLAGADTQYF. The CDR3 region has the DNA TGTGCCAGCAGCCAAGGACTAGCGGGAGCAGATACGCAGTATTTT.

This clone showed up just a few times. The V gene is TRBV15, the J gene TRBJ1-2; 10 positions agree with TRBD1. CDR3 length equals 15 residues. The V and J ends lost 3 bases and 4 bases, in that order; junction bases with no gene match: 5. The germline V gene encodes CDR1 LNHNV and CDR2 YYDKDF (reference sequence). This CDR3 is CATSSGTGASYGYTF. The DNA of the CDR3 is TGTGCCACCAGCAGCGGGACAGGGGCGAGCTATGGCTACACCTTC.

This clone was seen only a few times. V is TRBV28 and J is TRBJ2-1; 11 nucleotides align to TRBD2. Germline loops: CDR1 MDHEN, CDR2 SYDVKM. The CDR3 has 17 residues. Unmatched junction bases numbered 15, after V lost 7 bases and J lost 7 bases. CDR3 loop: CASTLGLLAGGRNEQFF. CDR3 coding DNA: TGTGCCAGCACCCTCGGCCTCCTAGCGGGAGGTCGTAATGAGCAGTTCTTC.

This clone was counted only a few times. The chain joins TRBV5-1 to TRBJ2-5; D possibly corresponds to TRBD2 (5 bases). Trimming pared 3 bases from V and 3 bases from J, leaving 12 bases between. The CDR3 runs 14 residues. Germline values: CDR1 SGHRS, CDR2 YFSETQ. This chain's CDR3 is CASSSQRYEETQYF. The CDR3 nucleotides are TGCGCCAGCAGCTCTCAGCGGTACGAAGAGACCCAGTACTTC. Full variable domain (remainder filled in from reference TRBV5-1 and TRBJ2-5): KAGVTQTPRYLIKTRGQQVTLSCSPISGHRSVSWYQQTPGQGLQFLFEYFSETQRNKGNFPGRFSGRQFSNSRSEMNVSTLELGDSALYLCASSSQRYEETQYFGPGTRLLVL.

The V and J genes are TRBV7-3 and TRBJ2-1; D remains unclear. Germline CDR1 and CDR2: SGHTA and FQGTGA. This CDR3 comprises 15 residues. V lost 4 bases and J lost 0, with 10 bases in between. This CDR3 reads CASSSTESSYNEQFF. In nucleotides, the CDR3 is TGTGCCAGCAGCTCAACAGAGAGCTCCTACAATGAGCAGTTCTTC.

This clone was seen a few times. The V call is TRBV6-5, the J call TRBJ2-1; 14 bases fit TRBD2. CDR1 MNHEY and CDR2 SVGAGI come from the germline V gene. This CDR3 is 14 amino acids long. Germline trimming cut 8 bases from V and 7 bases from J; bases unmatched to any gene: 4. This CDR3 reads CASPGTSGRNEQFF. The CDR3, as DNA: TGTGCCAGCCCGGGGACTAGCGGGAGAAATGAGCAGTTCTTC.

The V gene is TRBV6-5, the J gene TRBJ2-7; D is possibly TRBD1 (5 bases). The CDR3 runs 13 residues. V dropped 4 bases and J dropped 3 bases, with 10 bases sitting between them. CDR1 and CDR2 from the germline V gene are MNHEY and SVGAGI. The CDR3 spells CASSSGMVYEQYF. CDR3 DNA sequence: TGTGCCAGCAGTTCAGGGATGGTCTACGAGCAGTACTTC.

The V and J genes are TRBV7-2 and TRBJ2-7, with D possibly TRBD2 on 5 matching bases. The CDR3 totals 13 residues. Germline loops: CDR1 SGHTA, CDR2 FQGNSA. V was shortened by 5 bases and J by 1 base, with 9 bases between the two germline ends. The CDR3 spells CASSARVSYEQYF. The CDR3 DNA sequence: TGTGCCAGCAGCGCGCGGGTATCCTACGAGCAGTACTTC.

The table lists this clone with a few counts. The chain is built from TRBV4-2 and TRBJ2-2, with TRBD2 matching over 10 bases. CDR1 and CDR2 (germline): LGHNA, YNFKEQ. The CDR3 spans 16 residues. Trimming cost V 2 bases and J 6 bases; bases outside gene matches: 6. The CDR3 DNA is TGTGCCAGCAGCCAACCTAGCGGGAGCCTTGCCGGGGAGCTGTTTTTT. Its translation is CASSQPSGSLAGELFF.

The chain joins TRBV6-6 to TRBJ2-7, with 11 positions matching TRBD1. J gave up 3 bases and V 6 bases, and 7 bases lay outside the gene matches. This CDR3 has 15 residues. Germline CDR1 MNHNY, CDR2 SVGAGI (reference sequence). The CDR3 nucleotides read TGTGCCAGCAGGGACGGGACAGGGGGTAACTACGAGCAGTACTTC. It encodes CASRDGTGGNYEQYF.

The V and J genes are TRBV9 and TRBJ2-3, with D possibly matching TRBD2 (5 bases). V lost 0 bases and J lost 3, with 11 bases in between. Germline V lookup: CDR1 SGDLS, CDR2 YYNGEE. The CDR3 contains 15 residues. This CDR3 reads CASSVGGLATDTQYF. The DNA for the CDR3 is TGTGCCAGCAGCGTAGGTGGGCTAGCAACAGATACGCAGTATTTT.

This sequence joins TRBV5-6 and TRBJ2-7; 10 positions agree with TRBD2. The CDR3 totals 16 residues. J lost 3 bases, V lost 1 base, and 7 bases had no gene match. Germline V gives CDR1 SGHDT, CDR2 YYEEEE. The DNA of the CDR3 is TGTGCCAGCAGCTTGACAGGAGGACTAGCGGTCTACGAGCAGTACTTC. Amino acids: CASSLTGGLAVYEQYF.